Below are 10 T cell receptor beta chains sequenced from a single sample in a study of HIV-infected patients and healthy controls. All unsorted peripheral T cells were captured because whole blood was used without fractionation. About 550 ng RNA was reverse transcribed with alpha and beta constant-region primers. Using multiplexing indices, alpha and beta chain libraries were generated apart by chain-specific third strand synthesis. TCRdb called the 5' RACE reads again in MiXCR, with one record for every CDR3 protein. The sample shows over 8,000 distinct CDR3 sequences, under 8.5% of them seen only once. The sequencing sample was made of blood. Source of these receptors: an adult in good health.

This clonotype was observed many times. The chain combines TRBV10-3 with TRBJ2-2; 11 nucleotides match TRBD2. Trimming removed 6 bases from V and 1 base from J; junction bases left unmatched: 4. Germline V gene lookup returns CDR1 ENHRY and CDR2 SYGVKD. This CDR3 spans 16 amino acids. The CDR3 coding sequence is TGTGCCATCAGGATACTAGCGGGGGTGAACACCGGGGAGCTGTTTTTT. It encodes CAIRILAGVNTGELFF.

By frequency in the sample, this clonotype is medium-sized (0.01 to 0.1%). The chain recombines TRBV5-1 with TRBJ1-2, with a possible D match to TRBD1 (6 bases). The CDR3 runs 16 residues. V lost 4 bases, J lost 6 bases, and 22 bases lay in between. Germline loops: CDR1 SGHRS, CDR2 YFSETQ. The CDR3: CASSPGVGQRKHGYTF. DNA of the CDR3: TGCGCCAGCAGCCCGGGAGTGGGACAAAGAAAACATGGCTACACCTTC.

This clonotype was seen many times. CDR3 amino acids: CASSHDLAGGRETQYF. CDR3 coding DNA: TGTGCCAGCAGCCACGACCTAGCGGGGGGGCGGGAGACCCAGTACTTC. The J gene is TRBJ2-5, the V gene TRBV4-2; 12 positions agree with TRBD2. V lost 3 bases to trimming and J lost 5 bases; unmatched junction nucleotides: 7. The CDR3 covers 16 residues. Germline CDR1 LGHNA, CDR2 YNFKEQ.

In its sample, this clonotype is medium-sized. V is TRBV9 and J is TRBJ1-2; 7 bases are shared with TRBD1. The V and J ends lost 4 bases and 4 bases, in that order; junction bases with no gene match: 7. The CDR3 is 14 residues long. Germline values: CDR1 SGDLS, CDR2 YYNGEE. Written as DNA, the CDR3 is TGTGCCAGCAGCCCAAGGGACAGCTTCTATGGCTACACCTTC. This encodes CASSPRDSFYGYTF. The variable domain in full, with the rest retrieved from reference TRBV9 and TRBJ1-2, is DSGVTQTPKHLITATGQRVTLRCSPRSGDLSVYWYQQSLDQGLQFLIQYYNGEERAKGNILERFSAQQFPDLHSELNLSSLELGDSALYFCASSPRDSFYGYTFGSGTRLTVV.

This clonotype was seen ten or more times. V gene TRBV19 combines with J gene TRBJ2-3, with 10 bases aligning to TRBD2. The J segment lost 3 bases and the V segment lost 6 bases, leaving 6 bases of the junction unmatched. This CDR3 comprises 15 residues. In germline, CDR1 is LNHDA, CDR2 SQIVND (reference sequence). The CDR3 DNA follows: TGTGCCAGTAGCGGACTAGCGGTAACAACAGATACGCAGTATTTT. Residues: CASSGLAVTTDTQYF.

This sequence joins TRBV7-2 and TRBJ1-2, with D perhaps matching TRBD1 (5 bases). Trimming removed 5 bases from V and 1 base from J, with 14 bases in between. There are 15 residues in the CDR3. Per germline, CDR1 SGHTA and CDR2 FQGNSA. CDR3 loop: CASSSSWGSNYGYTF. CDR3 in DNA: TGTGCCAGCAGCAGTAGCTGGGGGAGTAACTATGGCTACACCTTC.

This clonotype occurred many times. The chain is built from TRBV27 and TRBJ1-1; possibly TRBD1 for D (5 bases). V was trimmed by 1 base and J by 5 bases, leaving 8 bases between them. Germline V lookup: CDR1 MNHEY, CDR2 SMNVEV (reference sequence). The CDR3 is made up of 13 amino acids. The CDR3 reads CASSLWGETEAFF. DNA for the CDR3: TGTGCCAGCAGTTTATGGGGGGAAACTGAAGCTTTCTTT.

Relative to its sample, this clonotype is medium-sized. The V gene is TRBV20-1, the J gene TRBJ1-4, with 9 bases lining up with TRBD1. V lost 7 bases and J lost 9; bases outside the gene matches: 6. Per the germline V gene, CDR1 is DFQATT and CDR2 is SNEGSKA (reference sequence). The CDR3 runs to 12 residues. As DNA, the CDR3 is TGCAGTGTTGGACAGGGGTCTCAAAAACTGTTTTTT. Translation: CSVGQGSQKLFF.

This clonotype was found a few times. V and J are TRBV7-9 and TRBJ1-1; 7 nucleotides agree with TRBD1. J was trimmed by 6 bases and V by 11 bases; bases with no gene match: 12. The germline V gene encodes CDR1 SEHNR and CDR2 FQNEAQ (reference sequence). The CDR3 runs to 13 residues. CDR3 nucleotide sequence: TGTGCCGGTGAACAGGGGAATAGGCCTGAAGCTTTCTTT. It specifies CAGEQGNRPEAFF.

This clonotype was seen repeatedly, ten times or more. J is TRBJ1-2 and V is TRBV7-9; D is unclear. This CDR3 is 11 amino acids long. Germline loops: CDR1 SEHNR, CDR2 FQNEAQ (reference sequence). V lost 4 bases and J 4 bases, leaving 4 bases between the germline ends. The CDR3 nucleotides are TGTGCCAGCAGCTCCACCTATGGCTACACCTTC. Its protein product is CASSSTYGYTF.